The 4 T cell receptor beta chains listed next were all sequenced from one sample in a study of shared clonotypes between healthy human individuals. Assay: immunoSEQ multiplex PCR; the TCRdb copy retains only in-frame clones and omits some. In the table there are more than 850,000 clones, 75% to 80% of which are singletons. The sequenced material came from memory CD4+ T cells from PBMCs. Indicated subset: CD45RA-negative fraction. The receptors were sampled from a man aged 18 to 30 in good health. Some clones in this sample may be carry-over from other donors' samples.

This chain uses TRBV5-1 with TRBJ1-5, with D maybe TRBD1 (5 bases). V lost 3 bases, J lost 2 bases, and 15 bases lay in between. Germline CDR1 reads SGHRS; CDR2 reads YFSETQ. The CDR3 totals 16 residues. The CDR3 protein is CASSWGHGDRNQPQHF. The CDR3 region has the DNA TGCGCCAGCAGCTGGGGCCACGGGGACCGCAATCAGCCCCAGCATTTT.

The sample holds a few counts of this clone. The genes are TRBV4-1 and TRBJ1-2, with a tentative D call TRBD1 (5 bases). The CDR3 covers 14 residues. The ends were cut back, 1 base at V and 7 bases at J, with 13 bases in the middle. From germline, CDR1 is MGHRA and CDR2 YSYEKL. This chain's CDR3 is CASSQGWGGAGYTF. In DNA, the CDR3 is TGCGCCAGCAGCCAAGGGTGGGGCGGTGCTGGCTACACCTTC.

The gene calls are TRBV7-2 and TRBJ2-7; D uncertain. V was clipped by 5 bases and J by 6 bases, with 2 bases between them. Looked up from germline, CDR1 is SGHTA and CDR2 is FQGNSA. The CDR3 extends over 9 amino acids. CDR3 in DNA: TGTGCCAGCAGCCTCGAGCAGTACTTC. Protein sequence: CASSLEQYF.

The V and J genes are TRBV9 and TRBJ2-1; TRBD2 matches 10 bases. Per germline, CDR1 SGDLS and CDR2 YYNGEE. The junction had 14 bases not matched to a gene; V was cut back by 4 bases and J by 7 bases. CDR3 size: 17 residues. CDR3 bases: TGTGCCAGCAGCCCCTCAACTCCTAGCGGGAGTAGGAATGAGCAGTTCTTC. Translated, it gives CASSPSTPSGSRNEQFF.